This T cell receptor beta chain is drawn from a study of shared clonotypes between healthy human individuals. General study findings and limits: Relative to their counterparts shared across all four donors, non-shared clonotypes exhibited diminished generation probabilities. Naive subsets, compared against memory subsets, generally had larger estimated richness values.

Researchers ran the assay at a deep level. Sequenced by immunoSEQ multiplex PCR; TCRdb stores in-frame clones only, minus some. The sample has 2 million or so clones, about 95% seen once; the top ten hold around 1.1%. The length of the CDR3 is 16 residues. V was trimmed by 3 bases and J by 2 bases, leaving 17 bases between them. From germline, CDR1 is KGHSH and CDR2 LQKENI. To note about this clone: Its antigen is undetermined.

Terminally differentiated effector memory CD45RA+ cells were excluded by CCR7 positive selection of CD45RO-negative cells. V usage is TRBV18 and J usage is TRBJ2-7, with D possibly TRBD1 on 6 matching bases. The origin of this receptor is a man between 18 and 35 years old in good health. The specimen sequenced was naive CD8+ T cells sorted from blood. CDR3 coding DNA: TGTGCCAGCTCACCTGACGATAGGACAGTCGCCTACGAGCAGTACTTC. Protein product: CASSPDDRTVAYEQYF.